One and the same sample provided the 21 T cell receptor beta chains below, sequenced in a study of blood T cells in healthy people across ages. Together with a sample-barcoded 5' primer, a J-beta primer mix was included in a second PCR lasting about 7 to 11 cycles. MiXCR, applied by TCRdb to the 5' RACE reads, yields one record per CDR3 protein. The table includes 1.8 million or so distinct CDR3 sequences, around 40% detected once. Input material: blood. These receptors were collected from a human donor in good health.

This chain uses TRBV4-2 with TRBJ2-1; no reliable D call. In germline, CDR1 is LGHNA, CDR2 YNFKEQ. The CDR3 is 15 residues long. V dropped 4 bases and J dropped 3 bases, with 13 bases sitting between them. CDR3 nucleotides: TGTGCCAGCAGCCCCGACGACTCCGACTACAATGAGCAGTTCTTC. As protein: CASSPDDSDYNEQFF.

This clonotype has a handful of counts. The chain links TRBV7-2 to TRBJ2-3, with 13 positions matching TRBD2. The junction had 12 bases not matched to a gene; V was cut back by 5 bases and J by 4 bases. Germline CDR1 SGHTA, CDR2 FQGNSA. CDR3 length: 18 amino acids. DNA of the CDR3: TGTGCCAGCAGCCCCGATCAACTAGCGGGGGGGCACGCAGATACGCAGTATTTT. It codes for CASSPDQLAGGHADTQYF.

This clonotype has only a few counts. V gene TRBV2 combines with J gene TRBJ1-4; D gene uncertain. The length of the CDR3 is 17 residues. Germline values: CDR1 SNHLY, CDR2 FYNNEI. V was cut by 0 bases and J by 0 bases, with 11 bases left in between. This CDR3 reads CASSEAYPRATNEKLFF. Written as DNA, the CDR3 is TGTGCCAGCAGTGAAGCCTACCCCCGCGCAACTAATGAAAAACTGTTTTTT.

V and J are TRBV7-9 and TRBJ2-4; the D call may be TRBD1 or TRBD2 (5 bases each). The DNA end is more similar to TRBJ2-7, so the J call may be wrong. Germline values: CDR1 SEHNR, CDR2 FQNEAQ (reference sequence). This CDR3 spans 16 amino acids. This chain's CDR3 is CASSPNSGTEIYEQYF. The CDR3 nucleotides read TGTGCCAGCAGCCCTAATTCTGGGACCGAAATCTACGAGCAGTACTTC.

At least ten counts were recorded for this clonotype. The chain recombines TRBV7-2 with TRBJ1-6; possibly TRBD1 for D (5 bases). In germline, CDR1 is SGHTA, CDR2 FQGNSA. The germline V and J ends were trimmed by 0 bases and 4 bases, with 16 bases remaining between them. The CDR3 loop spans 18 amino acids. DNA of the CDR3: TGTGCCAGCAGCTTAGCGGGGCCGGGCGTAGGGTATAATTCACCCCTCCACTTT. It codes for CASSLAGPGVGYNSPLHF.

The genes are TRBV7-9 and TRBJ2-5; D is unresolved. Trimming shortened V by 5 bases and J by 5 bases, and 18 bases separated the two germline ends. CDR1 is SEHNR and CDR2 is FQNEAQ in the germline V gene (reference sequence). The CDR3 has 15 amino acids. The CDR3 here is CASSPYRTVGETQYF. The CDR3 DNA is TGTGCCAGCAGCCCATATAGGACCGTAGGGGAGACCCAGTACTTC.

This chain uses TRBV2 with TRBJ2-7, with D hard to call. This CDR3 contains 14 residues. Trimming removed 0 bases from V and 6 bases from J, with 12 bases in between. Germline V lookup: CDR1 SNHLY, CDR2 FYNNEI. This chain's CDR3 is CASSEARTLGEQYF. CDR3 coding DNA: TGTGCCAGCAGTGAAGCGCGGACCCTAGGCGAGCAGTACTTC.

The rearrangement joins TRBV7-2 to TRBJ2-7, with 10 bases aligning to TRBD2. Germline CDR1 is SGHTA and CDR2 is FQGNSA. J gave up 0 bases and V 3 bases, and 5 bases lay outside the gene matches. CDR3 size: 16 residues. CDR3 sequence: CASSLKGLACSYEQYF. Here the CDR3 DNA reads TGTGCCAGCAGCTTGAAGGGACTAGCGTGCTCCTACGAGCAGTACTTC.

This chain joins TRBV11-3 and TRBJ2-2; possible D gene TRBD2, 5 bases. The germline V and J ends were trimmed by 1 base and 4 bases, with 7 bases remaining between them. The CDR3 has 14 residues. The germline CDR1 and CDR2 sequences are SGHNT and YENEEA. The CDR3 bases are TGTGCCAGCAGCTTAGGGACTCCCACCGGGGAGCTGTTTTTT. Translated, it gives CASSLGTPTGELFF.

The CDR3 DNA reads as TGCAGTTGGGGGACTCATCTGAACACTGAAGCTTTCTTT. Translated, it gives CSWGTHLNTEAFF. The gene calls are TRBV20-1 and TRBJ1-1, with TRBD1 as a possible D gene (5 bases). Germline values: CDR1 DFQATT, CDR2 SNEGSKA (reference sequence). There are 13 residues in the CDR3. V was cut by 8 bases and J by 0 bases, with 13 bases left in between.

This clonotype was seen a few times. This rearrangement joins TRBV4-1 to TRBJ1-5; no clear D gene. The CDR3 is made up of 16 amino acids. Trimming shortened V by 4 bases and J by 1 base, and 14 bases separated the two germline ends. Germline V gene lookup returns CDR1 MGHRA and CDR2 YSYEKL. CDR3 sequence: CASSPVAGPSNQPQHF. CDR3 nucleotide sequence: TGCGCCAGCAGCCCGGTGGCAGGTCCAAGCAATCAGCCCCAGCATTTT.

This clonotype was found many times. J is TRBJ1-5 and V is TRBV12-3 or TRBV12-4; D remains ambiguous. The CDR3 consists of 14 residues. The V end lost 4 bases, the J end lost 4 bases, and 11 bases lay between the germline ends. The CDR3 DNA reads as TGTGCCAGCAGTTGGGCAGCAGGTAATCAGCCCCAGCATTTT. It specifies CASSWAAGNQPQHF.

This clonotype was found a few times. The chain couples TRBV7-6 to TRBJ2-3; 13 bases match TRBD2. Germline V CDR1 and CDR2: SGHVS, FNYEAQ. The CDR3 runs to 17 residues. After removal of 1 base from V and 2 bases from J, the junction contained 3 bases not matched to a gene. The chain's CDR3 is CASSLGTSGGFTDTQYF. In DNA form, the CDR3 reads TGTGCCAGCAGCTTAGGGACTAGCGGGGGATTCACAGATACGCAGTATTTT.

The gene calls are TRBV6-5 and TRBJ2-7, with TRBD2 as a possible D gene (5 bases). V was trimmed by 2 bases and J by 0 bases, leaving 11 bases between them. CDR3 length: 15 amino acids. Germline CDR1 is MNHEY and CDR2 is SVGAGI. The CDR3 nucleotides read TGTGCCAGCAGTTACGGTGATAGCGCCTCCTACGAGCAGTACTTC. Its translation: CASSYGDSASYEQYF.

The chain recombines TRBV12-3 or TRBV12-4 with TRBJ1-1, with TRBD1 identical over 7 bases. The CDR3 is made up of 14 amino acids. After removal of 7 bases from V and 3 bases from J, the junction contained 8 bases not matched to a gene. Here the CDR3 DNA reads TGTGCCAGCACTCGACAGGGCGCGCACACTGAAGCTTTCTTT. Translation: CASTRQGAHTEAFF.

This clonotype was seen more than once but under ten times. The chain combines TRBV20-1 with TRBJ2-7, with D perhaps TRBD1 or TRBD2 (6 bases each). V gave up 4 bases and J gave up 2 bases, with 9 bases separating them. The CDR3 is made up of 12 amino acids. The germline CDR1 and CDR2 sequences are DFQATT and SNEGSKA (reference sequence). The chain's CDR3 is CSAKGGPYEQYF. As DNA, the CDR3 is TGCAGTGCTAAGGGGGGACCCTACGAGCAGTACTTC.

This rearrangement joins TRBV9 to TRBJ1-2; D call uncertain. Germline CDR1 and CDR2: SGDLS and YYNGEE. CDR3 length: 15 residues. V shed 4 bases and J shed 3 bases, with 16 bases lying between them. CDR3 in amino acids: CASSPDGRPYYGYTF. The DNA of the CDR3 is TGTGCCAGCAGCCCCGACGGAAGACCATACTATGGCTACACCTTC.

The V and J genes are TRBV20-1 and TRBJ2-1; 8 bases are a match to TRBD2. Germline loops: CDR1 DFQATT, CDR2 SNEGSKA (reference sequence). The CDR3 is 14 amino acids. The CDR3: CALRRGADRDEQFF. The CDR3 bases are TGCGCTTTGAGGCGGGGGGCCGACCGGGATGAGCAGTTCTTC.

This clonotype was found a few times. The CDR3 protein is CASSLEAVMTDTQYF. The DNA for the CDR3 is TGTGCCAGCAGCTTAGAGGCGGTAATGACAGATACGCAGTATTTT. This chain links TRBV7-2 with TRBJ2-3; D remains ambiguous. The ends were cut back, 1 base at V and 3 bases at J, with 11 bases in the middle. Germline CDR1 reads SGHTA; CDR2 reads FQGNSA. This CDR3 has 15 residues.

There are many counts of this clonotype. The genes are TRBV7-9 and TRBJ1-2; D unclear. Trimming left V 1 base short and J 4 bases short, with 10 bases between. Germline-derived CDR1 and CDR2 are SEHNR and FQNEAQ (reference sequence). This CDR3 spans 14 amino acids. CDR3 coding DNA: TGTGCCAGCAGCTTAGGCGCACTAGGCTATGGCTACACCTTC. This encodes CASSLGALGYGYTF.

The V call is TRBV29-1, the J call TRBJ1-2; tentatively, D is TRBD1 (6 bases). The germline V gene has CDR1 SQVTM and CDR2 ANQGSEA. This CDR3 region has 13 residues. Trimming stripped 4 bases from V and 3 bases from J, with 12 bases between. Here the CDR3 reads CSVGDTGYYGYTF. DNA of the CDR3: TGCAGCGTTGGCGACACAGGGTACTATGGCTACACCTTC. The full variable domain, rest sourced from reference TRBV29-1 and TRBJ1-2, is SAVISQKPSRDICQRGTSLTIQCQVDSQVTMMFWYRQQPGQSLTLIATANQGSEATYESGFVIDKFPISRPNLTFSTLTVSNMSPEDSSIYLCSVGDTGYYGYTFGSGTRLTVV.